Each of the 16 T cell receptor beta chains below was sequenced from the same sample in a study of CD8 T cells in ankylosing spondylitis. One entry per CDR3 protein, called by TCRdb with MiXCR from the 5' RACE reads. This table has about 190,000 distinct CDR3 sequences, under 15% appearing once. Sequences were obtained from blood, either unsorted or a sorted T cell fraction (not recorded which). The source is a female donor with ankylosing spondylitis or in good health (not recorded which).

The chain combines TRBV2 with TRBJ2-3; 10 bases are shared with TRBD2. Trimming at V came to 4 bases and at J to 5 bases, leaving 9 bases not matched to a gene. The CDR3 is 16 residues long. Germline assignment: CDR1 SNHLY and CDR2 FYNNEI. The CDR3: CASSGRLAGDGDTQYF. CDR3 DNA sequence: TGTGCCAGCAGTGGCCGTCTAGCGGGAGATGGAGATACGCAGTATTTT.

This clonotype was detected many times. CDR3 sequence: CSVRRRMNTEAFF. The DNA for the CDR3 is TGCAGCGTAAGACGGCGGATGAACACTGAAGCTTTCTTT. The chain is built from TRBV29-1 and TRBJ1-1; D gene unclear. There are 13 residues in the CDR3. V lost 6 bases to trimming and J lost 0 bases, with 11 bases between them. From germline, CDR1 is SQVTM and CDR2 ANQGSEA.

In its sample, this clonotype was seen many times. The chain employs TRBV7-9 and TRBJ1-1; 7 bases map to TRBD1. The V segment lost 7 bases and the J segment 0 bases; nucleotides outside the gene matches: 8. Germline loops: CDR1 SEHNR, CDR2 FQNEAQ (reference sequence). This CDR3 has 15 amino acids. The CDR3 reads CASKGQTLLNTEAFF. The DNA of the CDR3 is TGTGCCAGCAAGGGACAGACACTCTTGAACACTGAAGCTTTCTTT.

This clonotype occurred many times. The CDR3 DNA reads TGTGCCAGCAGTTTTAACAGGGAGGGTCAGCCCCAGCATTTT. Translation gives CASSFNREGQPQHF. The J gene is TRBJ1-5, the V gene TRBV12-3 or TRBV12-4; D is perhaps TRBD1 (6 bases). CDR3 size: 14 residues. Trimming took off 3 bases at V and 6 bases at J, with 12 bases between the two ends.

This clonotype was seen many times. This chain links TRBV11-2 with TRBJ1-4; TRBD1 matches at 7 bases. Germline V lookup: CDR1 SGHAT, CDR2 FQNNGV. J lost 5 bases, V lost 5 bases, and 8 bases had no gene match. The CDR3 loop spans 15 amino acids. This CDR3 is CASSADRAVNEKLFF. Here the CDR3 DNA reads TGTGCCAGCAGCGCCGACAGGGCGGTGAATGAAAAACTGTTTTTT.

This clonotype was picked up a small number of times. The V gene is TRBV11-1, the J gene TRBJ1-1, with D maybe TRBD1 (6 bases). Trimming removed 5 bases from V and 5 bases from J, with 15 bases in between. The CDR3 is 14 amino acids. Germline V CDR1 and CDR2: SGHAT, FQDESV (reference sequence). The CDR3 is CASSLRGMGTEAFF. In nucleotides, the CDR3 is TGTGCCAGCAGCCTGAGGGGGATGGGGACTGAAGCTTTCTTT.

There are many counts of this clonotype. The V gene is TRBV3-1, the J gene TRBJ2-7, with no clear D. Germline values: CDR1 LGHDT, CDR2 YNNKEL (reference sequence). This CDR3 spans 10 amino acids. Trimming cost V 2 bases and J 6 bases, with 2 bases left between them. DNA for the CDR3: TGTGCCAGCAGCCAACGCGAGCAGTACTTC. It yields the protein CASSQREQYF.

This clonotype has at least ten counts. This chain connects TRBV9 to TRBJ2-7, with D possibly being TRBD1 (6 bases). The V end lost 2 bases, the J end lost 4 bases, and 16 bases lay between the germline ends. This CDR3 comprises 15 residues. Germline values: CDR1 SGDLS, CDR2 YYNGEE. CDR3 amino acids: CASSVGQGNVYEQYF. CDR3 DNA sequence: TGTGCCAGCAGCGTCGGCCAGGGGAATGTTTACGAGCAGTACTTC.

This clonotype was picked up many times. This rearrangement joins TRBV5-1 to TRBJ2-5, with D uncertain. Looked up from germline, CDR1 is SGHRS and CDR2 is YFSETQ. The CDR3 has 11 residues. Trimming pared 6 bases from V and 5 bases from J, leaving 8 bases between. The CDR3 sequence: CASMSVETQYF. CDR3 sequence (DNA): TGCGCCAGCATGAGTGTTGAGACCCAGTACTTC.

Worth noting for this clonotype: This may arise from a read error, as a much more abundant clone is one base away. The chain couples TRBV7-2 to TRBJ2-7, with TRBD2 identical over 10 bases. CDR1 and CDR2 (germline): SGHTA, FQGNSA. Losses at the gene ends were 5 bases for V and 2 bases for J; bases not matched to a gene: 3. CDR3 length equals 14 residues. CDR3 in DNA: TGTGCCAGCAGCCAGAGCGGGGGGGCCTACGAGCAGTACTTC. Amino acids: CASSQSGGAYEQYF.

J is TRBJ2-1 and V is TRBV27, with 8 bases lining up with TRBD2. CDR1 is MNHEY and CDR2 is SMNVEV in the germline V gene (reference sequence). V shed 5 bases, J shed 2 bases, and the junction held 2 bases outside the gene matches. CDR3 length equals 14 residues. This CDR3 is CASSLSGAYNEQFF. The CDR3 DNA reads as TGTGCCAGCAGTCTTAGCGGGGCCTACAATGAGCAGTTCTTC.

The table lists this clonotype with a few counts. The chain uses TRBV20-1 and TRBJ2-7; unclear D gene. CDR3 length equals 12 residues. Germline loops: CDR1 DFQATT, CDR2 SNEGSKA (reference sequence). V was shortened by 3 bases and J by 4 bases, with 10 bases between the two germline ends. CDR3 residues: CSASADRYEQYF. CDR3 bases: TGCAGTGCTAGCGCCGATAGGTACGAGCAGTACTTC.

The chain has TRBV4-2 and TRBJ2-7; 9 nucleotides match TRBD2. J was trimmed by 8 bases and V by 0 bases; bases with no gene match: 8. There are 15 residues in the CDR3. CDR1 LGHNA and CDR2 YNFKEQ come from the germline V gene. The CDR3 reads CASSQDLGTSRKQYF. The CDR3 region has the DNA TGTGCCAGCAGCCAAGATTTGGGGACTAGCAGGAAGCAGTACTTC.

This clonotype has more than one count but fewer than ten. V and J are TRBV15 and TRBJ2-1; 8 nucleotides line up with TRBD1. The J segment lost 4 bases and the V segment lost 6 bases, leaving 11 bases of the junction unmatched. Per germline, CDR1 LNHNV and CDR2 YYDKDF (reference sequence). This CDR3 contains 16 residues. The CDR3 loop is CATSLPRDRPYNEQFF. The CDR3 bases are TGTGCCACCAGTCTACCCCGGGACAGGCCTTACAATGAGCAGTTCTTC.

At least ten counts were recorded for this clonotype. The chain links TRBV20-1 to TRBJ2-1; 10 bases are shared with TRBD2. Looked up from germline, CDR1 is DFQATT and CDR2 is SNEGSKA (reference sequence). V was clipped by 4 bases and J by 2 bases; unmatched bases: 14. There are 18 residues in the CDR3. CDR3 sequence reads: CSAKRSSGSRVTYNEQFF. The CDR3 coding sequence is TGCAGTGCTAAGAGGTCTAGCGGGAGTAGGGTGACCTACAATGAGCAGTTCTTC.

The chain joins TRBV7-2 to TRBJ2-1, with 14 nucleotides matching TRBD2. V shed 5 bases and J 6 bases; nucleotides not matched to a gene: 9. Germline assignment: CDR1 SGHTA and CDR2 FQGNSA. The CDR3 consists of 17 residues. The CDR3 sequence is CASSPSTGTSGSNEQFF. DNA for the CDR3: TGTGCCAGCAGCCCCTCCACCGGGACTAGCGGGAGCAATGAGCAGTTCTTC. Full variable domain (remainder filled in from reference TRBV7-2 and TRBJ2-1): GAGVSQSPSNKVTEKGKDVELRCDPISGHTALYWYRQSLGQGLEFLIYFQGNSAPDKSGLPSDRFSAERTGGSVSTLTIQRTQQEDSAVYLCASSPSTGTSGSNEQFFGPGTRLTVL.